The 32 T cell receptor beta chains in this list originate from one sample, sequenced in a study of T cell responses to AZD1222 COVID-19 vaccine. The protocol was immunoSEQ multiplex PCR, while the TCRdb copy is restricted to in-frame clones and leaves out a portion. The profile shows approximately 180,000 clones, around nine tenths of them singletons. The specimen comprised peripheral blood, sampled on day 0 of AZD1222 vaccination. These receptors were taken from an adult in good health.

This chain links TRBV5-6 with TRBJ1-2; tentative D call: TRBD1 (6 bases). V gave up 1 base and J gave up 4 bases, with 17 bases separating them. CDR1 is SGHDT and CDR2 is YYEEEE in the germline V gene. The CDR3 runs to 16 residues. As DNA, the CDR3 is TGTGCCAGCAGCTTGTGGTCAGCAGGGGCGGGCTATGGCTACACCTTC. Protein sequence: CASSLWSAGAGYGYTF.

The CDR3 loop reads CASSRQGPDTQYF. CDR3 in DNA: TGTGCCAGCAGTCGCCAGGGGCCGGATACGCAGTATTTT. This chain joins TRBV6-6 and TRBJ2-3; a weak D match, TRBD1 (6 bases). Germline CDR1 reads MNHNY; CDR2 reads SVGAGI (reference sequence). This CDR3 is built from 13 residues. V lost 5 bases to trimming and J lost 6 bases, with 12 bases between them.

This chain joins TRBV7-8 and TRBJ1-2, with D hard to call. The CDR3 has 12 residues. V lost 5 bases and J lost 4, with 8 bases in between. Germline CDR1 reads SGHVS; CDR2 reads FQNEAQ. The CDR3 nucleotides are TGTGCCAGCAGCCAGCGCTTCTATGGCTACACCTTC. This encodes CASSQRFYGYTF. Combining the CDR3 with reference TRBV7-8 and TRBJ1-2 gives the whole variable domain GAGVSQSPRYKVAKRGQDVALRCDPISGHVSLFWYQQALGQGPEFLTYFQNEAQLDKSGLPSDRFFAERPEGSVSTLKIQRTQQEDSAVYLCASSQRFYGYTFGSGTRLTVV.

The chain recombines TRBV6-6 with TRBJ2-1; D is unresolved. CDR1 is MNHNY, CDR2 SVGAGI, per germline (reference sequence). CDR3 length equals 15 residues. V was clipped by 2 bases and J by 2 bases, with 10 bases between them. The CDR3 sequence: CASSYQVNTYNEQFF. The CDR3 DNA sequence: TGTGCCAGCAGTTACCAGGTAAACACCTACAATGAGCAGTTCTTC.

J is TRBJ1-1 and V is TRBV10-1; D is ambiguous. V dropped 1 base and J dropped 3 bases, with 6 bases sitting between them. The CDR3 is made up of 13 amino acids. Germline-derived CDR1 and CDR2 are WNHNN and SYGVQD (reference sequence). The CDR3 DNA reads TGCGCCAGCAGTGAGTTCAAATACACTGAAGCTTTCTTT. This encodes CASSEFKYTEAFF.

This chain links TRBV27 with TRBJ2-3; D is unclear. V was pared by 3 bases and J by 0 bases, with 10 bases between. The CDR3 totals 15 residues. CDR1 and CDR2 (germline): MNHEY, SMNVEV (reference sequence). The CDR3 DNA is TGTGCCAGCAGTTTTTTGGCGGCTAGCACAGATACGCAGTATTTT. Amino acids: CASSFLAASTDTQYF.

This chain joins TRBV2 and TRBJ2-6; TRBD1 agrees at 10 bases. The V and J ends lost 6 bases and 4 bases, in that order; junction bases with no gene match: 6. Germline values: CDR1 SNHLY, CDR2 FYNNEI. The CDR3 length is 16 residues. The DNA of the CDR3 is TGTGCCAGCAGCCGGGACAGGGGACAAGGGGCCAACGTCCTGACTTTC. Its translation: CASSRDRGQGANVLTF.

The V call is TRBV18, the J call TRBJ1-2, with D hard to call. Trimming stripped 3 bases from V and 7 bases from J, with 15 bases between. This CDR3 region has 14 residues. The V gene's germline CDR1 is KGHSH and CDR2 LQKENI. The CDR3 is CASSPVSNPSGYTF. The CDR3 coding sequence is TGTGCCAGCTCACCCGTGAGTAACCCGTCTGGCTACACCTTC.

The chain carries TRBV10-3 and TRBJ2-5; the D gene is possibly TRBD1 (6 bases). The CDR3 covers 13 residues. Trimming took off 5 bases at V and 2 bases at J, with 9 bases between the two ends. Per the germline V gene, CDR1 is ENHRY and CDR2 is SYGVKD. In DNA, the CDR3 is TGTGCCATCAGTCTCGGACAGCAAGAGACCCAGTACTTC. This gives the protein CAISLGQQETQYF.

The chain couples TRBV5-1 to TRBJ1-2; D ambiguous. CDR3 size: 14 residues. Trimming took off 1 base at V and 0 bases at J, with 7 bases between the two ends. Germline V gene lookup returns CDR1 SGHRS and CDR2 YFSETQ. The CDR3 region is CASSLSGSNYGYTF. DNA for the CDR3: TGCGCCAGCAGCTTGAGCGGATCTAACTATGGCTACACCTTC.

This chain links TRBV27 with TRBJ2-2, with TRBD2 identical over 11 bases. V dropped 8 bases and J dropped 7; count of bases not matched to a gene: 9. The CDR3 spans 15 residues. CDR1 is MNHEY, CDR2 SMNVEV, per germline (reference sequence). This CDR3 is CASLTSGSRSGELFF. CDR3 in DNA: TGTGCCAGCCTAACTAGCGGGAGTCGCAGCGGGGAGCTGTTTTTT.

The chain joins TRBV5-4 to TRBJ1-2; D gene uncertain. CDR1 and CDR2 (germline): SGHNT, YYREEE (reference sequence). V dropped 4 bases and J dropped 0 bases, with 19 bases sitting between them. CDR3 length equals 17 residues. CDR3 bases: TGTGCCAGCAGCCCCACAAGACACGGAGGAACTAACTATGGCTACACCTTC. Its protein is CASSPTRHGGTNYGYTF.

The chain links TRBV5-4 to TRBJ2-2, with 8 bases identical to TRBD1. V was clipped by 4 bases and J by 0 bases; unmatched bases: 2. The CDR3 is 15 residues long. The germline V gene encodes CDR1 SGHNT and CDR2 YYREEE (reference sequence). This CDR3 reads CASSMTGANTGELFF. CDR3 nucleotides: TGTGCCAGCAGCATGACAGGGGCGAACACCGGGGAGCTGTTTTTT.

In this sample, this clone turned up once. The chain joins TRBV24-1 to TRBJ1-2; D remains unclear. The germline V gene encodes CDR1 KGHDR and CDR2 SFDVKD. Trimming left V 4 bases short and J 2 bases short, with 4 bases between. The CDR3 has 12 residues. CDR3 loop: CATSDTNYGYTF. The CDR3 nucleotides are TGTGCCACCAGTGACACAAACTATGGCTACACCTTC.

The V gene is TRBV7-7, the J gene TRBJ2-7; 14 bases agree with TRBD2. Germline trimming cut 5 bases from V and 5 bases from J; bases unmatched to any gene: 5. There are 15 residues in the CDR3. Germline CDR1 is SSHAT and CDR2 is FNYEAQ (reference sequence). CDR3 loop: CASSLGTSGSDEQYF. Here the CDR3 DNA reads TGTGCCAGCAGCCTCGGGACTAGCGGGAGTGACGAGCAGTACTTC.

For this clone: The same CDR3 also results from other DNA sequences found in this sample. This chain joins TRBV27 and TRBJ1-6; D gene unclear. The V end lost 2 bases, the J end lost 10 bases, and 6 bases lay between the germline ends. The germline V gene encodes CDR1 MNHEY and CDR2 SMNVEV (reference sequence). This CDR3 has 12 residues. CDR3: CASSLVGSPLHF. The CDR3 region has the DNA TGTGCCAGCAGTTTAGTAGGGTCACCCCTCCACTTT.

This chain joins TRBV4-2 and TRBJ1-1; no definite D call. V was shortened by 1 base and J by 3 bases, with 12 bases between the two germline ends. The CDR3 totals 15 residues. CDR1 is LGHNA and CDR2 is YNFKEQ in the germline V gene. The CDR3 region is CASSQVWDVDTEAFF. DNA for the CDR3: TGTGCCAGCAGCCAAGTGTGGGATGTGGACACTGAAGCTTTCTTT.

V and J are TRBV18 and TRBJ1-2; D remains ambiguous. V lost 2 bases to trimming and J lost 6 bases, with 7 bases between them. This CDR3 comprises 12 residues. Germline V lookup: CDR1 KGHSH, CDR2 LQKENI. The CDR3 protein is CASSPGRHGYTF. As DNA, the CDR3 is TGTGCCAGCTCACCAGGCCGTCATGGCTACACCTTC.

The genes are TRBV12-3 or TRBV12-4 and TRBJ1-1; D is possibly TRBD1 (6 bases). V was shortened by 4 bases and J by 11 bases, with 14 bases between the two germline ends. The CDR3 consists of 12 residues. This CDR3 reads CASSSDLGAAFF. DNA of the CDR3: TGTGCCAGCAGTTCCGACCTGGGGGCGGCTTTCTTT.

J is TRBJ2-3 and V is TRBV7-2; D is perhaps TRBD1 or TRBD2 (6 bases each). CDR1 and CDR2 from the germline V gene are SGHTA and FQGNSA. Trimming stripped 5 bases from V and 9 bases from J, with 15 bases between. The CDR3 length is 13 residues. The CDR3 is CASSLQFGGTQYF. The CDR3 DNA follows: TGTGCCAGCAGCCTCCAGTTCGGGGGCACGCAGTATTTT.

This clone has only one observation. The chain employs TRBV5-5 and TRBJ1-5; 9 nucleotides line up with TRBD1. Germline-derived CDR1 and CDR2 are SGHKS and YYEKEE (reference sequence). The CDR3 spans 18 residues. J was trimmed by 1 base and V by 3 bases; bases with no gene match: 11. The CDR3, as DNA: TGTGCCAGCAGCTCCGGGACAGGGATACTGGGGAGCAATCAGCCCCAGCATTTT. This encodes CASSSGTGILGSNQPQHF. The complete variable domain, with remaining parts taken from reference TRBV5-5 and TRBJ1-5, reads DAGVTQSPTHLIKTRGQQVTLRCSPISGHKSVSWYQQVLGQGPQFIFQYYEKEERGRGNFPDRFSARQFPNYSSELNVNALLLGDSALYLCASSSGTGILGSNQPQHFGDGTRLSIL.

This clone showed up just once. The chain recombines TRBV29-1 with TRBJ2-7; 8 bases align to TRBD1. The CDR3 sequence is 14 residues long. Germline V gene sequence: CDR1 SQVTM, CDR2 ANQGSEA. V was pared by 7 bases and J by 2 bases, with 10 bases of the junction left unmatched. The CDR3 nucleotides read TGCAGCGCCTTCTGGACAGGGCGCCCCTACGAGCAGTACTTC. It specifies CSAFWTGRPYEQYF.

V is TRBV25-1 and J is TRBJ1-2, with D maybe TRBD1 (5 bases). There are 13 residues in the CDR3. Trimming removed 1 base at V and 8 bases at J, with 11 bases between. In germline, CDR1 is MGHDK, CDR2 SYGVNS. The CDR3 region has the DNA TGTGCCAGCAGTGAATCCCACCAGGGAGGCTACACCTTC. It translates to CASSESHQGGYTF.

The chain uses TRBV2 and TRBJ1-1, with 8 nucleotides matching TRBD1. Losses at the gene ends were 3 bases for V and 1 base for J; bases not matched to a gene: 4. Germline V CDR1 and CDR2: SNHLY, FYNNEI. The CDR3 runs 15 residues. The CDR3 reads CASSDITGGNTEAFF. CDR3 DNA: TGTGCCAGCAGTGACATCACAGGGGGGAACACTGAAGCTTTCTTT.

This clone was seen a few times. The gene calls are TRBV27 and TRBJ2-7, with 10 bases aligning to TRBD2. The V segment lost 7 bases and the J segment 2 bases; nucleotides outside the gene matches: 11. The CDR3 runs to 16 residues. Germline CDR1 is MNHEY and CDR2 is SMNVEV (reference sequence). The CDR3 region has the DNA TGTGCCAGCACCTCACGTTGGACTAGCGGCGCCTACGAGCAGTACTTC. Translation gives CASTSRWTSGAYEQYF.

The V and J genes are TRBV24-1 and TRBJ1-1; 8 bases are a match to TRBD1. CDR1 is KGHDR, CDR2 SFDVKD, per germline. This CDR3 has 18 residues. The V segment lost 4 bases and the J segment 4 bases; nucleotides outside the gene matches: 16. The CDR3 DNA reads as TGTGCCACCAGTGAATCCCCCTCAACGGACAGGGCGCCCACTGAAGCTTTCTTT. This gives the protein CATSESPSTDRAPTEAFF.

This sequence joins TRBV6-5 and TRBJ1-3, with D perhaps TRBD1 (5 bases). Germline V gives CDR1 MNHEY, CDR2 SVGAGI. The CDR3 is 14 amino acids. V dropped 10 bases and J dropped 5 bases, with 18 bases sitting between them. CDR3 protein: CATPGLEDRNTIYF. CDR3 DNA: TGTGCCACTCCGGGACTCGAAGACAGAAACACCATATATTTT.

About this clone: A much larger clone differs by one base, so this may be a read error. V and J are TRBV7-9 and TRBJ1-1, with D unclear. Looked up from germline, CDR1 is SEHNR and CDR2 is FQNEAQ (reference sequence). The V end was cut by 5 bases, the J end by 0 bases, with 4 bases between. This CDR3 spans 12 amino acids. The CDR3 bases are TGTGCCAGCAGCCAAATGAACACTGAAGCTTTCTTT. Residues: CASSQMNTEAFF.

This clone has only a few counts. The genes are TRBV4-2 and TRBJ1-1, with a possible D match to TRBD1 (6 bases). This CDR3 comprises 14 residues. Germline lookup yields CDR1 LGHNA and CDR2 YNFKEQ. Trimming stripped 0 bases from V and 5 bases from J, with 10 bases between. As DNA, the CDR3 is TGTGCCAGCAGCCAAGAAGGCAGGGGAACTGAAGCTTTCTTT. Residues: CASSQEGRGTEAFF.

This chain links TRBV7-6 with TRBJ2-2, with TRBD2 matching 13 bases. The CDR3 has 16 residues. Germline assignment: CDR1 SGHVS and CDR2 FNYEAQ. The junction had 5 bases not matched to a gene; V was cut back by 5 bases and J by 5 bases. The chain's CDR3 is CASSRTSGRGTGELFF. In DNA, the CDR3 is TGTGCCAGCAGCCGGACTAGCGGGAGAGGTACCGGGGAGCTGTTTTTT.

This clone was seen once. The V gene is TRBV11-2, the J gene TRBJ2-3, with 9 bases matching TRBD2. Germline values: CDR1 SGHAT, CDR2 FQNNGV. Germline trimming cut 2 bases from V and 4 bases from J; bases unmatched to any gene: 4. CDR3 length: 15 residues. DNA of the CDR3: TGTGCCAGCAGCTTATCAGCGGGAGGTGCAGATACGCAGTATTTT. Its translation: CASSLSAGGADTQYF.

This chain joins TRBV2 and TRBJ2-2; 8 bases map to TRBD1. Germline trimming cut 4 bases from V and 4 bases from J; bases unmatched to any gene: 5. The germline gives CDR1 SNHLY, CDR2 FYNNEI. The CDR3 runs 15 residues. CDR3 in DNA: TGTGCCAGCAGTGGCCGGACAGGGTTCACCGGGGAGCTGTTTTTT. Protein: CASSGRTGFTGELFF.